Below are 29 T cell receptor beta chains sequenced from a single sample in a study of T-cell memory formation after mild COVID-19. TCRdb recomputed calls from the 5' RACE reads with MiXCR, one row per CDR3 protein. The sample yields 350,000 to 550,000 distinct CDR3 sequences, approximately 18% seen once. Sample: PBMCs or a T cell subset sorted from them (not recorded which). These receptors originate from a man aged 18-30 years who had mild COVID-19 (a few samples of this study predate the infection). Cell type and time point are not known.

The chain carries TRBV6-6 and TRBJ2-7; 8 bases are a match to TRBD1. CDR1 MNHNY and CDR2 SVGAGI come from the germline V gene (reference sequence). V trimming: 6 bases; J trimming: 6 bases; junction bases outside the gene matches: 10. There are 14 residues in the CDR3. CDR3 sequence reads: CASRIRTGSPEQYF. In DNA form, the CDR3 reads TGTGCCAGCAGGATAAGGACAGGGAGCCCCGAGCAGTACTTC.

In its sample, this clonotype was seen a few times. This sequence joins TRBV12-3 or TRBV12-4 and TRBJ2-3; D is ambiguous. The V gene lost 8 bases and the J gene lost 7 bases, with 16 bases spanning the gap. There are 13 residues in the CDR3. For the CDR3, the DNA is TGTGCCAGCTCTTTAGATGTGGTCCATACGCAGTATTTT. Protein product: CASSLDVVHTQYF.

This clonotype turned up a few times. This chain joins TRBV12-3 or TRBV12-4 and TRBJ1-5; no clear D. V lost 0 bases, J lost 0 bases, and 6 bases lay in between. The CDR3 is 15 amino acids. In DNA, the CDR3 is TGTGCCAGCAGTTTAGCGGGGAGTAGCAATCAGCCCCAGCATTTT. Translation: CASSLAGSSNQPQHF.

A remark on this clonotype: The junction departs from germline at one end; a sequencing error may be responsible. The V call is TRBV7-2, the J call TRBJ1-1; 7 positions match TRBD1. This CDR3 comprises 14 residues. Germline V gene sequence: CDR1 SGHTA, CDR2 FQGNSA. CDR3 sequence reads: CASSLFASDRQSFF. CDR3 in DNA: TGTGCCAGCAGCTTATTTGCGTCGGACAGGCAATCATTTTTT.

V and J are TRBV5-6 and TRBJ2-1; D tentatively reads TRBD1 or TRBD2 (6 bases each). Trimming cost V 3 bases and J 8 bases, with 12 bases left between them. This CDR3 comprises 13 residues. In germline, CDR1 is SGHDT, CDR2 YYEEEE. CDR3 coding DNA: TGTGCCAGCAGCTGGATCGGGGGCCATGAGCAGTTCTTC. Its protein product is CASSWIGGHEQFF.

This clonotype was recorded a few times. The V and J genes are TRBV12-3 or TRBV12-4 and TRBJ2-1; D gene ambiguous. The CDR3 has 15 residues. Trimming left V 5 bases short and J 0 bases short, with 11 bases between. The CDR3 loop is CASSPAVSSYNEQFF. CDR3 in DNA: TGTGCCAGCAGTCCCGCCGTAAGCTCCTACAATGAGCAGTTCTTC.

This clonotype was seen a handful of times. J is TRBJ1-4 and V is TRBV6-5; D might be TRBD1 (6 bases). The CDR3 length is 18 residues. The V gene's germline CDR1 is MNHEY and CDR2 SVGAGI. The V and J ends lost 6 bases and 11 bases respectively, with 31 bases between them. This chain's CDR3 is CASSLAGGPGPPTGKLFF. The CDR3 DNA reads TGTGCCAGCAGCTTGGCGGGGGGCCCTGGCCCTCCTACGGGGAAACTGTTTTTT.

This clonotype has more than one count but fewer than ten. The CDR3 DNA is TGCAGTGCTAGAGATAGTACTAGCGGGGCCTCAGATACGCAGTATTTT. Encoded protein: CSARDSTSGASDTQYF. The chain has TRBV20-1 and TRBJ2-3, with 10 bases that match TRBD2. V shed 0 bases and J 4 bases; nucleotides not matched to a gene: 7. The germline V gene encodes CDR1 DFQATT and CDR2 SNEGSKA (reference sequence). The CDR3 covers 16 residues.

A few counts support this clonotype. The chain joins TRBV21-1 to TRBJ2-7. TRBV21-1 corresponds to a pseudogene. The CDR3 runs 16 residues. The CDR3 sequence is CASSKGSTESSYEQYV. CDR3 in DNA: TGTGCCAGCAGCAAAGGATCTACCGAGAGCTCCTACGAGCAGTACGTC.

This clonotype appeared a few times. The J gene is TRBJ2-2, the V gene TRBV3-1; 7 nucleotides agree with TRBD2. The length of the CDR3 is 16 residues. Germline CDR1 reads LGHDT; CDR2 reads YNNKEL (reference sequence). Losses at the gene ends were 2 bases for V and 4 bases for J; bases not matched to a gene: 7. CDR3 amino acids: CASSQLGGGSTGELFF. The CDR3 nucleotides are TGTGCCAGCAGCCAACTCGGGGGAGGGTCCACCGGGGAGCTGTTTTTT.

A note on this clonotype: The junction departs from the called germline gene at one end, perhaps through a read error. The chain couples TRBV7-9 to TRBJ1-1; a possible D gene is TRBD1 (6 bases). CDR1 and CDR2 (germline): SEHNR, FQNEAQ (reference sequence). CDR3 length equals 14 residues. CDR3 sequence reads: CASRLGGKDTEAFF. The CDR3 DNA sequence: TGTGCCAGCAGATTAGGGGGGAAGGACACTGAAGCTTTCTTT.

CDR3 coding DNA: TGTGCCAGCGTCACCAGTGGGAGGCCAGGGGCCTCACCCCTCCACTTT. It codes for CASVTSGRPGASPLHF. V gene TRBV7-2 combines with J gene TRBJ1-6; a weak D match, TRBD1 (6 bases). This CDR3 has 16 residues. Germline V gives CDR1 SGHTA, CDR2 FQGNSA. Between the trimmed V and J ends, which lost 8 bases and 10 bases, there was a span of 24 bases.

The rearrangement links TRBV9 to TRBJ2-7; D unclear. The CDR3 has 15 amino acids. Germline loops: CDR1 SGDLS, CDR2 YYNGEE. V lost 4 bases, J lost 2 bases, and 16 bases lay in between. CDR3 nucleotides: TGTGCCAGCAGCAAAGCCGACGGCACGACCTACGAGCAGTACTTC. It codes for CASSKADGTTYEQYF.

The chain joins TRBV28 to TRBJ1-2; D ambiguous. This CDR3 has 13 residues. V lost 4 bases and J 8 bases, leaving 14 bases between the germline ends. Germline loops: CDR1 MDHEN, CDR2 SYDVKM. The CDR3 protein is CASSSLVYIGYTF. The DNA for the CDR3 is TGTGCCAGCAGTTCCCTGGTGTATATCGGCTACACCTTC.

This clonotype was picked up a small number of times. The V call is TRBV5-1, the J call TRBJ2-3, with 11 bases aligning to TRBD2. This CDR3 is 16 amino acids long. Trimming removed 4 bases from V and 2 bases from J; junction bases left unmatched: 6. Germline V lookup: CDR1 SGHRS, CDR2 YFSETQ. The CDR3 nucleotides are TGCGCCAGCAGCCCTGAGACTAGCGGGGACACAGATACGCAGTATTTT. Encoded protein: CASSPETSGDTDTQYF.

This clonotype was observed at least ten times. CDR3 sequence: CASGLGDSTQETQYF. DNA of the CDR3: TGTGCTAGTGGTTTGGGGGACAGTACCCAAGAGACCCAGTACTTC. V usage is TRBV12-5 and J usage is TRBJ2-5, with 7 positions matching TRBD1. The CDR3 extends over 15 amino acids. Germline V CDR1 and CDR2: LGHNT, FRNRAP. The junction had 3 bases not matched to a gene; V was cut back by 1 base and J by 1 base.

This clonotype was seen only a few times. The chain links TRBV18 to TRBJ1-5; 8 nucleotides match TRBD1. Germline assignment: CDR1 KGHSH and CDR2 LQKENI. V dropped 4 bases and J dropped 5; count of bases not matched to a gene: 13. The CDR3 extends over 17 amino acids. CDR3 sequence reads: CASSRGTGAVKDQPQHF. CDR3 nucleotide sequence: TGTGCCAGCTCACGCGGGACAGGCGCGGTGAAGGATCAGCCCCAGCATTTT.

The sample holds a few counts of this clonotype. The chain links TRBV7-2 to TRBJ2-5; 9 positions agree with TRBD2. The CDR3 is 17 residues long. V trimming: 1 base; J trimming: 3 bases; junction bases outside the gene matches: 9. Germline V gene lookup returns CDR1 SGHTA and CDR2 FQGNSA. The CDR3 sequence is CASSLGVGAGGKETQYF. As DNA, the CDR3 is TGTGCCAGCAGCTTAGGGGTTGGTGCGGGGGGGAAAGAGACCCAGTACTTC.

V gene TRBV12-3 or TRBV12-4 combines with J gene TRBJ1-6; D is undetermined. The CDR3 runs 12 residues. Trimming pared 1 base from V and 9 bases from J, leaving 4 bases between. CDR3 DNA sequence: TGTGCCAGCAGTTTAGACCCTTCACCCCTCCACTTT. It is translated as CASSLDPSPLHF.

This chain uses TRBV5-1 with TRBJ2-7; D is tentatively TRBD1 or TRBD2 (5 bases each). Germline CDR1 and CDR2: SGHRS and YFSETQ. This CDR3 contains 14 residues. V lost 2 bases and J 2 bases, leaving 11 bases between the germline ends. This chain's CDR3 is CASSFVGDPYEQYF. CDR3 sequence (DNA): TGCGCCAGCAGCTTTGTAGGGGACCCCTACGAGCAGTACTTC.

The chain has TRBV12-3 or TRBV12-4 and TRBJ2-1, with D tentatively TRBD2 (6 bases). Trimming left V 6 bases short and J 3 bases short, with 18 bases between. The CDR3 covers 16 residues. CDR3 protein: CASRGVGTGLYNEQFF. CDR3 DNA sequence: TGTGCCAGCAGGGGGGTCGGGACTGGACTCTACAATGAGCAGTTCTTC.

This clonotype was seen many times. The V and J genes are TRBV18 and TRBJ1-1; TRBD1 is a possible D gene (5 bases). The CDR3 totals 13 residues. V lost 8 bases to trimming and J lost 2 bases, with 12 bases between them. CDR1 is KGHSH and CDR2 is LQKENI in the germline V gene. The CDR3 region has the DNA TGTGCCAGCAGCCCCGGGGCAAACACTGAAGCTTTCTTT. It is translated as CASSPGANTEAFF.

This clonotype was picked up a small number of times. The chain is built from TRBV12-3 or TRBV12-4 and TRBJ1-6; 7 nucleotides agree with TRBD1. This CDR3 region has 13 residues. After removal of 8 bases from V and 11 bases from J, the junction contained 9 bases not matched to a gene. DNA of the CDR3: TGTGCCAGCTCGCCGGGGACAGATACACCCCTCCACTTT. This sequence encodes CASSPGTDTPLHF.

This clonotype occurred a few times. The chain couples TRBV3-1 to TRBJ1-1, with D uncertain. This CDR3 has 14 amino acids. Trimming stripped 2 bases from V and 2 bases from J, with 9 bases between. From germline, CDR1 is LGHDT and CDR2 YNNKEL (reference sequence). The DNA of the CDR3 is TGTGCCAGCAGCCAAAACCCACTTAACACTGAAGCTTTCTTT. This sequence encodes CASSQNPLNTEAFF. Variable domain in full (rest from reference TRBV3-1 and TRBJ1-1): DTAVSQTPKYLVTQMGNDKSIKCEQNLGHDTMYWYKQDSKKFLKIMFSYNNKELIINETVPNRFSPKSPDKAHLNLHINSLELGDSAVYFCASSQNPLNTEAFFGQGTRLTVV.

Only one count was recorded for this clonotype. The chain links TRBV11-2 to TRBJ2-7; tentatively, D is TRBD1 (5 bases). The germline V and J ends were trimmed by 4 bases and 3 bases, with 19 bases remaining between them. The CDR3 runs to 16 residues. Germline CDR1 reads SGHAT; CDR2 reads FQNNGV. The DNA of the CDR3 is TGTGCCAGCAGCTCCGATCGAACGGACACCGACTACGAGCAGTACTTC. This gives the protein CASSSDRTDTDYEQYF.

V and J are TRBV4-3 and TRBJ1-1; TRBD1 aligns across 10 bases. CDR1 and CDR2 from the germline V gene are LGHNA and YSLEER. The CDR3 covers 17 residues. V was pared by 1 base and J by 2 bases, with 7 bases of the junction left unmatched. The CDR3 protein is CASSQVEGQGINTEAFF. DNA for the CDR3: TGCGCCAGCAGCCAAGTTGAGGGACAGGGGATAAACACTGAAGCTTTCTTT.

This clonotype was seen only a few times. V gene TRBV5-1 combines with J gene TRBJ2-5; 8 bases map to TRBD2. V was clipped by 6 bases and J by 0 bases; unmatched bases: 7. CDR1 is SGHRS, CDR2 YFSETQ, per germline. This CDR3 spans 15 amino acids. The CDR3 bases are TGCGCCAGCATTCAGGGAGCGGGGGACCAAGAGACCCAGTACTTC. Its translation is CASIQGAGDQETQYF.

The chain couples TRBV27 to TRBJ2-2; 8 bases align to TRBD2. Losses at the gene ends were 2 bases for V and 0 bases for J; bases not matched to a gene: 5. This CDR3 has 17 amino acids. CDR1 and CDR2 from the germline V gene are MNHEY and SMNVEV (reference sequence). The CDR3 region has the DNA TGTGCCAGCAGTTTAGCAGGCGGGGGGCCGAACACCGGGGAGCTGTTTTTT. Its protein is CASSLAGGGPNTGELFF.

The chain has TRBV20-1 and TRBJ2-7, with 10 positions matching TRBD2. The J segment lost 6 bases and the V segment lost 0 bases, leaving 8 bases of the junction unmatched. CDR3 length: 15 residues. Per germline, CDR1 DFQATT and CDR2 SNEGSKA (reference sequence). CDR3 bases: TGCAGTGCTAGAGACGAGGGACTAGCGTCCCCCGAGCAGTACTTC. This sequence encodes CSARDEGLASPEQYF.